These 15 T cell receptor beta chains were all obtained from the same sample, sequenced in a study of multiple sclerosis patients with progressive multifocal leukoencephalopathy. The time point here: before natalizumab initiation. Data came from immunoSEQ multiplex PCR; TCRdb stores just in-frame clones and leaves some out. This sample yields around 30,000 clones, of which about nine tenths are seen a single time; approximately 1.5% belongs to the top ten. What was sequenced was PBMCs. The source is a human donor with multiple sclerosis.

The chain links TRBV7-3 to TRBJ2-1, with 10 nucleotides matching TRBD1. There are 15 residues in the CDR3. The V gene end was trimmed by 5 bases and the J gene end by 7 bases; junction bases not matched to a gene: 8. Germline V CDR1 and CDR2: SGHTA, FQGTGA. The CDR3, as DNA: TGTGCCAGCAGCCCTCGGGGGACAGGGGAAAATGAGCAGTTCTTC. Protein sequence: CASSPRGTGENEQFF.

The chain recombines TRBV11-2 with TRBJ2-5, with 9 bases identical to TRBD1. The J call may be faulty, since TRBJ2-7 better matches the DNA end. Germline CDR1 SGHAT, CDR2 FQNNGV. This CDR3 is built from 18 residues. CDR3: CASSLDHSWGTGSYEQYF. DNA for the CDR3: TGTGCCAGCAGCTTAGATCATTCGTGGGGGACAGGGTCCTACGAGCAGTACTTC.

The chain has TRBV7-2 and TRBJ2-1; possible D gene TRBD1, 5 bases. V was shortened by 5 bases and J by 0 bases, with 11 bases between the two germline ends. CDR1 is SGHTA, CDR2 FQGNSA, per germline. The CDR3 spans 15 residues. The CDR3, as DNA: TGTGCCAGCAGCGTAGACAGTAGCTCCTACAATGAGCAGTTCTTC. Translated: CASSVDSSSYNEQFF.

This chain links TRBV9 with TRBJ2-1; unclear D gene. The CDR3 has 15 residues. Between the trimmed V and J ends, which lost 6 bases and 3 bases, there was a span of 16 bases. The germline gives CDR1 SGDLS, CDR2 YYNGEE. The CDR3 loop is CASTQGPFGYNEQFF. CDR3 bases: TGTGCCAGCACCCAAGGGCCTTTCGGCTACAATGAGCAGTTCTTC.

The rearrangement uses TRBV30 and TRBJ1-5; D may be TRBD1 (6 bases). Trimming removed 2 bases at V and 6 bases at J, with 11 bases between. The CDR3 is 13 amino acids. Germline-derived CDR1 and CDR2 are GTSNPN and SVGIG (reference sequence). DNA for the CDR3: TGTGCCTGGAGTCCGGGGGCAGGTCAGCCCCAGCATTTT. Amino acid sequence: CAWSPGAGQPQHF.

J is TRBJ1-2 and V is TRBV7-9, with 9 bases that match TRBD1. In germline, CDR1 is SEHNR, CDR2 FQNEAQ (reference sequence). CDR3 size: 15 residues. J lost 5 bases, V lost 5 bases, and 9 bases had no gene match. The CDR3, as DNA: TGTGCCAGCAGCCAGACAGGGGGACTTGTATATGGCTACACCTTC. It yields the protein CASSQTGGLVYGYTF.

The chain joins TRBV28 to TRBJ2-7; 10 bases align to TRBD2. There are 13 residues in the CDR3. V shed 6 bases and J 12 bases; nucleotides not matched to a gene: 11. Germline V gene data show CDR1 as MDHEN and CDR2 as SYDVKM. This chain's CDR3 is CASRPLAGEVRYF. In DNA form, the CDR3 reads TGTGCCAGCAGGCCCCTAGCGGGAGAGGTTCGGTACTTC.

The chain uses TRBV7-2 and TRBJ1-1, with D unresolved. Germline-derived CDR1 and CDR2 are SGHTA and FQGNSA. V shed 2 bases and J shed 4 bases, with 14 bases lying between them. The CDR3 is 15 residues long. CDR3 bases: TGTGCCAGCAGCTTACCGCCGTCAGTGGGCACTGAAGCTTTCTTT. As protein: CASSLPPSVGTEAFF.

This clone came up a few times. Other nucleotide sequences from this sample produce the same CDR3. The rearrangement joins TRBV6-1 to TRBJ1-2, with 12 bases fitting TRBD1. J lost 6 bases, V lost 5 bases, and 4 bases had no gene match. CDR1 and CDR2 (germline): MNHNS, SASEGT. The CDR3 sequence is 14 residues long. The CDR3 is CASSLGDRGHGYTF. The CDR3, as DNA: TGTGCCAGCAGTCTTGGGGACAGGGGGCATGGCTACACCTTC.

The chain combines TRBV4-3 with TRBJ2-3; D is perhaps TRBD1 (6 bases). The germline V gene has CDR1 LGHNA and CDR2 YSLEER. V was clipped by 0 bases and J by 0 bases, with 19 bases between them. The CDR3 sequence is 19 residues long. The CDR3 coding sequence is TGCGCCAGCAGCCAAGATCTGGTCGGGACGCAGGGGAGCACAGATACGCAGTATTTT. Protein product: CASSQDLVGTQGSTDTQYF.

The chain couples TRBV2 to TRBJ2-3, with a possible D match to TRBD1 (5 bases). Germline V gene lookup returns CDR1 SNHLY and CDR2 FYNNEI. This CDR3 is built from 13 residues. V lost 2 bases and J 3 bases, leaving 6 bases between the germline ends. CDR3 residues: CASSESGTDTQYF. CDR3 DNA: TGTGCCAGCAGTGAATCAGGGACAGATACGCAGTATTTT. The entire variable domain, with the rest obtained from reference TRBV2 and TRBJ2-3, is as follows: EPEVTQTPSHQVTQMGQEVILRCVPISNHLYFYWYRQILGQKVEFLVSFYNNEISEKSEIFDDQFSVERPDGSNFTLKIRSTKLEDSAMYFCASSESGTDTQYFGPGTRLTVL.

This clone was seen only once. The V call is TRBV5-1, the J call TRBJ1-6; TRBD1 matches 7 bases. The V and J ends lost 3 bases and 7 bases, in that order; junction bases with no gene match: 10. This CDR3 is 16 amino acids long. Germline V CDR1 and CDR2: SGHRS, YFSETQ. The CDR3 loop reads CASSSTGTVGNSPLHF. CDR3 DNA sequence: TGCGCCAGCAGCTCAACCGGGACAGTTGGGAATTCACCCCTCCACTTT.

The table lists this clone with a few counts. The chain combines TRBV5-4 with TRBJ1-1; 7 bases match TRBD1. Per the germline V gene, CDR1 is SGHNT and CDR2 is YYREEE (reference sequence). Trimming removed 4 bases from V and 11 bases from J; junction bases left unmatched: 14. The CDR3 consists of 14 residues. CDR3 region: CASSMGQSEQGAFF. CDR3 DNA sequence: TGTGCCAGCAGCATGGGACAGTCTGAACAGGGGGCTTTCTTT.

In DNA, the CDR3 is TGTGCCAGTAGTATGGCAGGGTCGGGGAACACTGAAGCTTTCTTT. It specifies CASSMAGSGNTEAFF. The J gene is TRBJ1-1, the V gene TRBV19; weak D call: TRBD1 (5 bases). Germline V CDR1 and CDR2: LNHDA, SQIVND (reference sequence). CDR3 size: 15 residues. The V end was cut by 3 bases, the J end by 1 base, with 12 bases between. The full variable domain, completed using reference TRBV19 and TRBJ1-1, is DGGITQSPKYLFRKEGQNVTLSCEQNLNHDAMYWYRQDPGQGLRLIYYSQIVNDFQKGDIAEGYSVSREKKESFPLTVTSAQKNPTAFYLCASSMAGSGNTEAFFGQGTRLTVV.

The chain links TRBV6-5 to TRBJ1-1, with D possibly TRBD1 on 5 matching bases. This CDR3 is built from 13 residues. Germline CDR1 reads MNHEY; CDR2 reads SVGAGI. The germline V and J ends were trimmed by 5 bases and 4 bases, with 11 bases remaining between them. This CDR3 reads CASSVGGRTEAFF. In DNA, the CDR3 is TGTGCCAGCAGTGTCGGGGGTCGCACTGAAGCTTTCTTT.